Following are 31 T cell receptor beta chains from one sample sequenced in a study of graft-versus-host responses after intestinal transplantation. The authors combined some 200,000 CFSE-labeled responder cells with some 200,000 irradiated, violet-dye-labeled stimulator cells in plates. TCRdb's table, derived via immunoSEQ multiplex PCR, lists solely in-frame clones and lacks some. The sample contains about 12,000 clones, just under 35% of which appear only once. Material: alloreactive CD8+ T cells from a mixed lymphocyte reaction culture, obtained before intestinal transplant. Subset here: CFSE-low proliferating T cells sorted from approximately 6-day pre-transplant mixed lymphocyte reaction (GvH or HvG direction). These receptors were obtained from a human patient who received an intestinal transplant.

This clone occurred a few times. V and J are TRBV6-6 and TRBJ2-1; 7 nucleotides line up with TRBD2. V shed 6 bases, J shed 11 bases, and the junction held 7 bases outside the gene matches. Germline V gives CDR1 MNHNY, CDR2 SVGAGI (reference sequence). The CDR3 sequence is 12 residues long. Written as DNA, the CDR3 is TGTGCCAGCAGCACGGGGAGGGGAAAGCAGTTCTTC. As protein: CASSTGRGKQFF.

J is TRBJ2-1 and V is TRBV4-3; no definite D call. Germline assignment: CDR1 LGHNA and CDR2 YSLEER. CDR3 size: 13 residues. The V and J ends lost 0 bases and 9 bases respectively, with 9 bases between them. This CDR3 reads CASSQELTPEQFF. The CDR3 coding sequence is TGCGCCAGCAGCCAAGAACTGACTCCTGAGCAGTTCTTC.

The rearrangement joins TRBV7-3 to TRBJ2-1, with D hard to call. The CDR3 covers 13 residues. Germline CDR1 SGHTA, CDR2 FQGTGA. Trimming took off 2 bases at V and 4 bases at J, with 6 bases between the two ends. The chain's CDR3 is CASSLAPYNEQFF. In DNA, the CDR3 is TGTGCCAGCAGCTTAGCTCCGTACAATGAGCAGTTCTTC.

This clone was counted between two and nine times. This chain uses TRBV11-3 with TRBJ2-7, with 11 bases identical to TRBD2. After removal of 5 bases from V and 0 bases from J, the junction contained 6 bases not matched to a gene. CDR3 length equals 16 residues. Germline V CDR1 and CDR2: SGHNT, YENEEA. The CDR3 DNA reads TGTGCCAGCAGCGAAATGACTAGCGGGAACTCCTACGAGCAGTACTTC. As protein: CASSEMTSGNSYEQYF.

This chain connects TRBV2 to TRBJ2-1; 13 nucleotides match TRBD2. The length of the CDR3 is 17 residues. V dropped 10 bases and J dropped 8; count of bases not matched to a gene: 17. Germline V gives CDR1 SNHLY, CDR2 FYNNEI. The CDR3 DNA reads TGTGCCACCCTCGGGACTAGCGGGAACTCCCCCAGGTATGAGCAGTTCTTC. Its translation is CATLGTSGNSPRYEQFF.

This clone has only a few counts. The chain joins TRBV27 to TRBJ2-7; TRBD2 matches 8 bases. With 6 bases clipped from V and 2 bases from J, the junction kept 6 bases outside the gene matches. Germline values: CDR1 MNHEY, CDR2 SMNVEV (reference sequence). The length of the CDR3 is 14 residues. CDR3 amino acids: CASSLGGAAYEQYF. The CDR3 DNA reads as TGTGCCAGCAGCCTCGGGGGGGCCGCCTACGAGCAGTACTTC.

The genes are TRBV7-6 and TRBJ2-1; unclear D gene. The germline CDR1 and CDR2 sequences are SGHVS and FNYEAQ. V lost 6 bases, J lost 9 bases, and 9 bases lay in between. This CDR3 is 11 amino acids long. CDR3 sequence: CASRTSSEQFF. CDR3 sequence (DNA): TGTGCCAGCAGGACCAGCAGTGAGCAGTTCTTC.

This clone was seen a few times. The chain has TRBV20-1 and TRBJ2-1; no clear D gene. The V gene lost 5 bases and the J gene lost 3 bases, with 5 bases spanning the gap. CDR3 length equals 11 residues. Germline V gene sequence: CDR1 DFQATT, CDR2 SNEGSKA (reference sequence). CDR3 sequence (DNA): TGCAGTGCTGCACTCTACAATGAGCAGTTCTTC. Translated: CSAALYNEQFF.

The rearrangement uses TRBV27 and TRBJ1-5; 7 nucleotides line up with TRBD1. V shed 6 bases, J shed 1 base, and the junction held 6 bases outside the gene matches. Germline loops: CDR1 MNHEY, CDR2 SMNVEV (reference sequence). The CDR3 runs 15 residues. CDR3 sequence: CASSAGQVSNQPQHF. The DNA for the CDR3 is TGTGCCAGCAGCGCAGGACAGGTCAGCAATCAGCCCCAGCATTTT.

The chain combines TRBV5-1 with TRBJ2-1; D possibly uses TRBD1 or TRBD2 (5 bases each). Germline V lookup: CDR1 SGHRS, CDR2 YFSETQ. The CDR3 spans 15 residues. The V gene lost 1 base and the J gene lost 4 bases, with 12 bases spanning the gap. The DNA for the CDR3 is TGCGCCAGCAGCTTGCGAGGGGTAGAATACAATGAGCAGTTCTTC. Translation: CASSLRGVEYNEQFF.

This clone was seen a handful of times. This chain's CDR3 is CAVYRVGYTEQFF. For the CDR3, the DNA is TGTGCCGTGTACAGGGTAGGGTATACTGAGCAGTTCTTC. This rearrangement joins TRBV5-4 to TRBJ2-1, with D perhaps matching TRBD1 (6 bases). V shed 10 bases and J shed 9 bases, with 20 bases lying between them. The CDR3 sequence is 13 residues long. Germline V gene sequence: CDR1 SGHNT, CDR2 YYREEE (reference sequence). Full variable domain (rest looked up from reference TRBV5-4 and TRBJ2-1): ETGVTQSPTHLIKTRGQQVTLRCSSQSGHNTVSWYQQALGQGPQFIFQYYREEENGRGNFPPRFSGLQFPNYSSELNVNALELDDSALYLCAVYRVGYTEQFFGPGTRLTVL.

Worth noting for this clone: At one end the junction does not follow the germline gene, possibly because of a read error. V is TRBV4-1 and J is TRBJ2-7; 7 nucleotides match TRBD1. This CDR3 region has 16 residues. In germline, CDR1 is MGHRA, CDR2 YSYEKL. CDR3 protein: CASSSPMRTGAYEQYF. The DNA for the CDR3 is TGTGCCAGCAGCTCCCCAATGAGGACAGGCGCCTACGAGCAGTACTTC.

The chain combines TRBV6-5 with TRBJ1-1; TRBD1 might be the D (5 bases). Per germline, CDR1 MNHEY and CDR2 SVGAGI. The CDR3 contains 14 residues. V lost 5 bases to trimming and J lost 6 bases, with 16 bases between them. The CDR3 bases are TGTGCCAGCAGTAAGGCCGCTAGGGGCGCTGAAGCTTTCTTT. Protein product: CASSKAARGAEAFF.

This clone was counted a few times. The rearrangement links TRBV5-4 to TRBJ2-7, with no clear D. From germline, CDR1 is SGHNT and CDR2 YYREEE (reference sequence). The CDR3 is made up of 15 amino acids. The V and J ends lost 4 bases and 2 bases respectively, with 16 bases between them. For the CDR3, the DNA is TGTGCCAGCAGCCAAGGTCCGCAATCTCCCTACGAGCAGTACTTC. Residues: CASSQGPQSPYEQYF.

This chain connects TRBV13 to TRBJ1-1; D is ambiguous. CDR1 is PRHDT and CDR2 is FYEKMQ in the germline V gene (reference sequence). Trimming pared 1 base from V and 0 bases from J, leaving 6 bases between. The length of the CDR3 is 14 residues. CDR3 amino acids: CASSLENMNTEAFF. The CDR3 region has the DNA TGTGCCAGCAGCTTAGAGAACATGAACACTGAAGCTTTCTTT.

In its sample, this clone was seen a few times. This chain connects TRBV29-1 to TRBJ1-1, with D possibly TRBD1 on 6 matching bases. Germline V CDR1 and CDR2: SQVTM, ANQGSEA. CDR3 length equals 12 residues. V lost 0 bases and J 11 bases, leaving 13 bases between the germline ends. The CDR3 reads CSVEDSGRGAFF. The DNA for the CDR3 is TGCAGCGTTGAAGATAGCGGCAGGGGTGCTTTCTTT.

The rearrangement joins TRBV7-8 to TRBJ2-5; D is unresolved. The CDR3 sequence is 16 residues long. Germline assignment: CDR1 SGHVS and CDR2 FQNEAQ. V was clipped by 1 base and J by 5 bases, with 17 bases between them. CDR3 sequence reads: CASSLGASRPWETQYF. As DNA, the CDR3 is TGTGCCAGCAGCTTAGGAGCTAGTCGGCCATGGGAGACCCAGTACTTC.

This clone appeared a few times. This sequence joins TRBV5-3 and TRBJ2-3; D is unclear. TRBV5-3 is treated as an ORF (open reading frame) with a function not yet certain. V lost 1 base and J lost 5, with 11 bases in between. The CDR3 covers 14 residues. This chain's CDR3 is CARSLCRARDTQYF. In nucleotides, the CDR3 is TGTGCCAGAAGCTTGTGCCGGGCTCGAGATACGCAGTATTTT.

This clone turned up a few times. This rearrangement joins TRBV19 to TRBJ1-2; the match to TRBD1 covers 7 bases. J gave up 6 bases and V 10 bases, and 11 bases lay outside the gene matches. CDR1 is LNHDA, CDR2 SQIVND, per germline (reference sequence). The length of the CDR3 is 13 residues. The DNA of the CDR3 is TGTGCCACTACTAGGGGGCCCACTGATGGCTACACCTTC. Its translation: CATTRGPTDGYTF.

This clone has only a few counts. The chain links TRBV6-5 to TRBJ1-1, with 9 positions matching TRBD1. Germline V gene lookup returns CDR1 MNHEY and CDR2 SVGAGI. The CDR3 contains 14 residues. With 4 bases clipped from V and 2 bases from J, the junction kept 2 bases outside the gene matches. CDR3 DNA: TGTGCCAGCAGTTGGACAGGGGCAAACACTGAAGCTTTCTTT. Its translation: CASSWTGANTEAFF.

This clone was observed a few times. The chain joins TRBV28 to TRBJ2-7, with 8 positions matching TRBD1. Germline values: CDR1 MDHEN, CDR2 SYDVKM. Trimming at V came to 2 bases and at J to 7 bases, leaving 7 bases not matched to a gene. The CDR3 loop spans 14 amino acids. This CDR3 is CASSLGQGAWEQYF. CDR3 DNA sequence: TGTGCCAGCAGTTTAGGGCAGGGGGCGTGGGAGCAGTACTTC.

This sequence joins TRBV5-4 and TRBJ2-5; D is possibly TRBD2 (6 bases). Trimming removed 2 bases from V and 5 bases from J, with 7 bases in between. The CDR3 spans 12 residues. The germline gives CDR1 SGHNT, CDR2 YYREEE (reference sequence). CDR3: CASSLTSETQYF. The CDR3 nucleotides are TGTGCCAGCAGCTTAACTAGCGAGACCCAGTACTTC. Together with reference TRBV5-4 and TRBJ2-5, the CDR3 gives the full variable domain: ETGVTQSPTHLIKTRGQQVTLRCSSQSGHNTVSWYQQALGQGPQFIFQYYREEENGRGNFPPRFSGLQFPNYSSELNVNALELDDSALYLCASSLTSETQYFGPGTRLLVL.

This sequence joins TRBV15 and TRBJ2-1; 7 nucleotides match TRBD2. After removal of 4 bases from V and 6 bases from J, the junction contained 9 bases not matched to a gene. The CDR3 consists of 15 residues. Germline V gives CDR1 LNHNV, CDR2 YYDKDF (reference sequence). The CDR3 loop reads CATSTGRSRPNEQFF. CDR3 sequence (DNA): TGTGCCACCAGCACCGGGAGGAGTCGCCCCAATGAGCAGTTCTTC.

The CDR3 nucleotides are TGTGCCAGCAGCGACAGTATGAACACTGAAGCTTTCTTT. Its protein product is CASSDSMNTEAFF. The chain links TRBV11-1 to TRBJ1-1; D possibly corresponds to TRBD1 (5 bases). Germline CDR1 reads SGHAT; CDR2 reads FQDESV (reference sequence). The CDR3 runs 13 residues. V was trimmed by 5 bases and J by 0 bases, leaving 7 bases between them.

V gene TRBV7-9 combines with J gene TRBJ2-1; 8 bases map to TRBD2. The CDR3 has 18 amino acids. Germline V gene sequence: CDR1 SEHNR, CDR2 FQNEAQ (reference sequence). V gave up 2 bases and J gave up 0 bases; unmatched junction bases: 9. CDR3 nucleotides: TGTGCCAGCAGCTTACCCCTTGGGAGCGGGAGCTCCTACAATGAGCAGTTCTTC. Protein: CASSLPLGSGSSYNEQFF.

This clone was detected only a few times. The CDR3 is CASSEARRYF. The CDR3 bases are TGTGCCAGCAGTGAAGCGCGGCGGTACTTC. This chain uses TRBV6-8 with TRBJ2-7; no reliable D call. The CDR3 has 10 amino acids. In germline, CDR1 is MNHGY, CDR2 SAAAGT. Trimming shortened V by 5 bases and J by 12 bases, and 11 bases separated the two germline ends.

J is TRBJ2-1 and V is TRBV10-1; the match to TRBD1 covers 7 bases. There are 16 residues in the CDR3. J gave up 0 bases and V 8 bases, and 10 bases lay outside the gene matches. Looked up from germline, CDR1 is WNHNN and CDR2 is SYGVQD (reference sequence). Here the CDR3 DNA reads TGCGCCAGCCTGAGGACAGGCCGAAGCTCCTACAATGAGCAGTTCTTC. Protein: CASLRTGRSSYNEQFF.

V gene TRBV2 combines with J gene TRBJ1-1; perhaps TRBD1 as D (6 bases). Germline V gene lookup returns CDR1 SNHLY and CDR2 FYNNEI. V was pared by 5 bases and J by 5 bases, with 12 bases between. The CDR3 loop spans 13 amino acids. In nucleotides, the CDR3 is TGTGCCAGCAGTCAACAGGGTGGGACTGAAGCTTTCTTT. As protein: CASSQQGGTEAFF.

This clone was counted between two and nine times. The V and J genes are TRBV5-6 and TRBJ1-2, with D unclear. Germline V gene lookup returns CDR1 SGHDT and CDR2 YYEEEE. With 4 bases removed from V and 4 bases from J, the gap between germline ends came to 8 bases. The CDR3 length is 12 residues. The CDR3 loop is CASSQALYGYTF. CDR3 nucleotide sequence: TGTGCCAGCAGCCAGGCCCTCTATGGCTACACCTTC.

The rearrangement uses TRBV6-5 and TRBJ2-7, with a tentative D call TRBD2 (6 bases). Germline V gene sequence: CDR1 MNHEY, CDR2 SVGAGI. Trimming stripped 1 base from V and 3 bases from J, with 13 bases between. The CDR3 length is 15 residues. CDR3 sequence: CASSYYGTGLYEQYF. CDR3 DNA sequence: TGTGCCAGCAGTTACTACGGGACTGGACTCTACGAGCAGTACTTC.

A few counts support this clone. The rearrangement uses TRBV28 and TRBJ2-3; D call uncertain. CDR1 is MDHEN, CDR2 SYDVKM, per germline. CDR3 length: 13 amino acids. The V gene lost 4 bases and the J gene lost 5 bases, with 10 bases spanning the gap. The CDR3 spells CASSYVEIDTQYF. The CDR3 coding sequence is TGTGCCAGCAGTTACGTGGAGATAGATACGCAGTATTTT. Combining the CDR3 with reference TRBV28 and TRBJ2-3 gives the whole variable domain DVKVTQSSRYLVKRTGEKVFLECVQDMDHENMFWYRQDPGLGLRLIYFSYDVKMKEKGDIPEGYSVSREKKERFSLILESASTNQTSMYLCASSYVEIDTQYFGPGTRLTVL.